The entry below describes one T cell receptor (beta chain). Profiling relied on immunoSEQ multiplex PCR, and the TCRdb table lists in-frame clones only, not all of them. This sample has approximately 490,000 clones, with approximately 91% found just once. Trimming took off 4 bases at V and 8 bases at J, with 9 bases between the two ends. The CDR3 extends over 12 amino acids. Germline-derived CDR1 and CDR2 are SGHDN and FVKESK. The data belong to a study of blood T cell repertoires in COVID-19. Background on the study: The United States, Italy and Spain were the sources of the acute and convalescent COVID-19 samples. Sample material is recorded as cDNA or gDNA derived from T cells, B-cell-depleted T cells, or PBMCs.

Clinical history as reported by participants underpinned cohort assignment. Two negative PCRs, clearance, or symptom resolution were required of recovered Cohort 3 donors. This TCR was recovered from a woman aged 55-70 years who had recovered from COVID-19. Sequenced: PBMCs or T cells enriched from blood (not recorded which). The chain uses TRBV14 and TRBJ2-1; a weak D match, TRBD1 (5 bases). In DNA form, the CDR3 reads TGTGCCAGCAGCCGTCAGGGTTATGAGCAGTTCTTC. Encoded protein: CASSRQGYEQFF.